These T cell receptor beta chains were read from a single sample in a study of blood T cell repertoires in COVID-19. The data were produced by immunoSEQ multiplex PCR, yet TCRdb's version contains in-frame clones alone and is incomplete. The repertoire holds hundreds of thousands of clones, with around 92% as singletons. The specimen sequenced was PBMCs or T cells enriched from blood (not recorded which). The receptors shown here come from a woman in her forties or fifties who had been exposed to COVID-19. CDR3s leave out the opening cysteine and the closing phenylalanine or tryptophan. D genes are given only for firm matches.

d_call	v_call	j_call	cdr3_aa
TRBD1	TRBV5-4	TRBJ2-1	ASSQGQVRNEQF
NA	TRBV24-1	TRBJ1-5	ATSDPGSLSPQPQH
TRBD2	TRBV7-2	TRBJ2-3	ASSLGLAGVTDTQY
NA	TRBV19	TRBJ1-3	ASSTEVPRFSGNTIY
NA	TRBV5-4	TRBJ1-2	ASSPGQGATNYGYT
NA	TRBV27	TRBJ1-4	ARAVQLRGSGEKLF
TRBD1	TRBV7-2	TRBJ1-1	ASSAQGGTEAF
TRBD1	TRBV5-8	TRBJ2-7	ASSYRQGSYEQY
TRBD1	TRBV2	TRBJ2-7	ASSEAVTGDYEQY
NA	TRBV7-9	TRBJ1-2	ASSRDSGTYYGYT
TRBD1	TRBV27	TRBJ2-7	ASSFGQGYEQY
TRBD2	TRBV6-5	TRBJ2-2	ASSYPLAGGTGELF
TRBD2	TRBV6-5	TRBJ2-3	ASKMGGGDTQY
NA	TRBV27	TRBJ1-4	ASSLWGRGGYGNEKLF
TRBD2	TRBV7-7	TRBJ2-2	ASSPDRGGVTGELF
TRBD1	TRBV10-3	TRBJ2-1	AIKAVGGATDEQF
TRBD2	TRBV29-1	TRBJ2-1	SAEPGLAPRGEQF
NA	TRBV6-4	TRBJ2-2	ASSGQGGTGELF
NA	TRBV5-8	TRBJ2-2	ASSLGQSNTGELF
NA	TRBV19	TRBJ2-7	ASSMSGGPYEQY
TRBD1	TRBV19	TRBJ2-7	ASSAPGQGSYEQY
NA	TRBV3-1/TRBV3-2	TRBJ2-1	ASSQGTGLGDEQF
NA	TRBV5-1	TRBJ1-6	ASRRESSSYNSPLH
NA	TRBV10-3	TRBJ1-4	AISGGITNEKLF
NA	TRBV18	TRBJ1-1	ASSAGTGKVNTEAF
NA	TRBV6-5	TRBJ2-3	ASSFLDREGTDTQY
NA	TRBV3-1/TRBV3-2	TRBJ2-3	ASSHPFADTQY
NA	TRBV6-5	TRBJ2-3	ASTRLDTQY
TRBD2	TRBV28	TRBJ2-1	ASSPAWTSSNEQF
NA	TRBV4-2	TRBJ1-5	ASSQDAGYSNQPQH
TRBD1	TRBV7-8	TRBJ2-7	ASSPSPGQSPREQY
NA	TRBV5-1	TRBJ1-3	ASSLTDSGNTIY
NA	TRBV9	TRBJ2-3	ASSVGRGGAAHEGTQY
NA	TRBV20-1	TRBJ1-5	SASLGADQPQH
NA	TRBV20-1	TRBJ2-5	RVTTVETQY
NA	TRBV19	TRBJ1-6	ASSQGQYLNSPLH
TRBD2	TRBV5-1	TRBJ2-2	ASRFSGGSGELF
NA	TRBV21-1	TRBJ2-3	ASSKLLAGAREGCTDTQY
TRBD1	TRBV6-5	TRBJ1-1	ASSSWGQGTEAF
NA	TRBV9	TRBJ2-1	ASSLLQGPNNEQF
NA	TRBV7-8	TRBJ1-1	ASSPPRGEDTEAF
TRBD1	TRBV30	TRBJ2-1	AWSRGGTYNEQF
NA	TRBV2	TRBJ2-1	ASIERDPAYNEQF
NA	TRBV5-6	TRBJ2-1	ASSRTHNNEQF
NA	TRBV7-9	TRBJ1-5	ASQMGAPSNQPQH
NA	TRBV5-1	TRBJ1-3	ASSLDAEYSGNTIY
TRBD1	TRBV7-2	TRBJ2-2	ASSLMGQGVRTGELF
NA	TRBV2	TRBJ1-3	ASSEGLSSGNTIY
NA	TRBV28	TRBJ1-2	ASSPRFGQVYGYT
NA	TRBV28	TRBJ2-7	ASSWTSSYEQY
NA	TRBV11-1	TRBJ2-5	ASRLAGETQY
NA	TRBV5-4	TRBJ1-2	ASTSGRHRETYGYT